Below are 29 T cell receptor beta chains sequenced from a single sample in a study of CD8 T cells in Susac syndrome. After extraction with the RNeasy kit, roughly 0.45 to 1 ug of the RNA was reverse transcribed using random hexamers. TCRdb reprocessed the immunoSEQ multiplex PCR reads via MiXCR and lists one record per CDR3 protein. The table lists a few hundred thousand distinct CDR3 sequences, 95% of them singletons. The sequencing sample was made of CD4+ T cells from PBMCs. The origin of the receptors is a human donor with multiple sclerosis.

The V call is TRBV29-1, the J call TRBJ2-1; the D gene is possibly TRBD1 (6 bases). This CDR3 comprises 14 residues. Per germline, CDR1 SQVTM and CDR2 ANQGSEA. Trimming left V 7 bases short and J 3 bases short, with 16 bases between. The chain's CDR3 is CSAWTVQIYNEQFF. DNA of the CDR3: TGCAGCGCCTGGACAGTCCAAATCTACAATGAGCAGTTCTTC.

V gene TRBV27 combines with J gene TRBJ2-1, with TRBD2 identical over 13 bases. V shed 5 bases and J 9 bases; nucleotides not matched to a gene: 10. Germline lookup yields CDR1 MNHEY and CDR2 SMNVEV (reference sequence). The CDR3 is 16 amino acids. This chain's CDR3 is CASSPWTSGSRGEQFF. CDR3 in DNA: TGTGCCAGCAGTCCCTGGACTAGCGGGAGTAGGGGTGAGCAGTTCTTC.

The V gene is TRBV3-1, the J gene TRBJ2-4; the D is unclear. In germline, CDR1 is LGHDT, CDR2 YNNKEL (reference sequence). The CDR3 has 16 amino acids. V was shortened by 1 base and J by 5 bases, with 15 bases between the two germline ends. CDR3 amino acids: CASSQGPLRRQNIQYF. Written as DNA, the CDR3 is TGTGCCAGCAGCCAAGGGCCTCTTCGTCGCCAAAACATTCAGTACTTC.

This chain links TRBV30 with TRBJ2-7, with 11 bases fitting TRBD2. Germline trimming cut 2 bases from V and 7 bases from J; bases unmatched to any gene: 7. There are 14 residues in the CDR3. The germline CDR1 and CDR2 sequences are GTSNPN and SVGIG (reference sequence). CDR3: CAWSPRLAGNEQYF. For the CDR3, the DNA is TGTGCCTGGAGTCCGAGACTAGCGGGAAATGAGCAGTACTTC. The full variable domain, rest sourced from reference TRBV30 and TRBJ2-7, is SQTIHQWPATLVQPVGSPLSLECTVEGTSNPNLYWYRQAAGRGLQLLFYSVGIGQISSEVPQNLSASRPQDRQFILSSKKLLLSDSGFYLCAWSPRLAGNEQYFGPGTRLTVT.

The J gene is TRBJ2-7, the V gene TRBV7-6, with D perhaps assigned TRBD1 or TRBD2 (5 bases each). Trimming removed 1 base from V and 0 bases from J, with 13 bases in between. The CDR3 sequence is 16 residues long. The germline V gene has CDR1 SGHVS and CDR2 FNYEAQ. Written as DNA, the CDR3 is TGTGCCAGCAGCTTAGAGGTAGGGGACGGCTCCTACGAGCAGTACTTC. This gives the protein CASSLEVGDGSYEQYF.

This clonotype has a single count. The chain couples TRBV3-1 to TRBJ2-2, with TRBD2 identical over 8 bases. Looked up from germline, CDR1 is LGHDT and CDR2 is YNNKEL (reference sequence). The CDR3 extends over 14 amino acids. V lost 8 bases, J lost 4 bases, and 6 bases stayed unmatched. DNA for the CDR3: TGTGCCAGCCGTACTAGCGGCCTCACCGGGGAGCTGTTTTTT. Translated, it gives CASRTSGLTGELFF. Drawing the rest from reference TRBV3-1 and TRBJ2-2, the complete variable domain is DTAVSQTPKYLVTQMGNDKSIKCEQNLGHDTMYWYKQDSKKFLKIMFSYNNKELIINETVPNRFSPKSPDKAHLNLHINSLELGDSAVYFCASRTSGLTGELFFGEGSRLTVL.

The V call is TRBV27, the J call TRBJ2-6; weak D call: TRBD1 (6 bases). The CDR3 is 16 amino acids. Trimming shortened V by 5 bases and J by 0 bases, and 11 bases separated the two germline ends. Per the germline V gene, CDR1 is MNHEY and CDR2 is SMNVEV (reference sequence). The CDR3 DNA is TGTGCCAGCAGTCAATTCAGGGGCTCTGGGGCCAACGTCCTGACTTTC. It specifies CASSQFRGSGANVLTF.

The rearrangement links TRBV12-5 to TRBJ2-1; a weak D match, TRBD1 (6 bases). Germline CDR1 LGHNT, CDR2 FRNRAP. This CDR3 comprises 14 residues. The V end lost 1 base, the J end lost 8 bases, and 12 bases lay between the germline ends. The CDR3 sequence is CASGLATDSYEQFF. As DNA, the CDR3 is TGTGCTAGTGGTTTGGCCACGGACAGTTATGAGCAGTTCTTC.

The chain is built from TRBV29-1 and TRBJ2-1, with a possible D match to TRBD2 (5 bases). This CDR3 spans 13 amino acids. CDR1 SQVTM and CDR2 ANQGSEA come from the germline V gene. Trimming left V 3 bases short and J 6 bases short, with 12 bases between. CDR3: CSVDRGGPNEQFF. CDR3 in DNA: TGCAGCGTTGACCGCGGAGGCCCCAATGAGCAGTTCTTC.

This clonotype has just one count. V usage is TRBV28 and J usage is TRBJ2-7, with a weak D call TRBD1 (6 bases). There are 14 residues in the CDR3. CDR1 is MDHEN and CDR2 is SYDVKM in the germline V gene. V lost 6 bases to trimming and J lost 6 bases, with 18 bases between them. CDR3 residues: CASSPRRTVREQYF. CDR3 in DNA: TGTGCCAGCAGCCCACGTCGGACAGTTCGCGAGCAGTACTTC.

The V gene is TRBV11-2, the J gene TRBJ1-6, with TRBD1 matching 7 bases. After removal of 4 bases from V and 5 bases from J, the junction contained 5 bases not matched to a gene. The CDR3 runs to 15 residues. Germline lookup yields CDR1 SGHAT and CDR2 FQNNGV. The CDR3 loop reads CASSSRQGNNSPLHF. DNA of the CDR3: TGTGCCAGCAGCTCCCGACAGGGAAATAATTCACCCCTCCACTTT.

J is TRBJ2-1 and V is TRBV5-1; no clear D gene. Between the trimmed V and J ends, which lost 3 bases and 8 bases, there was a span of 18 bases. The CDR3 is made up of 15 amino acids. The germline gives CDR1 SGHRS, CDR2 YFSETQ. The DNA for the CDR3 is TGCGCCAGCAGCTCCCCTTACCCCGGGCCCCATGAGCAGTTCTTC. It yields the protein CASSSPYPGPHEQFF.

The chain employs TRBV24-1 and TRBJ2-2; 7 bases are shared with TRBD2. Germline CDR1 reads KGHDR; CDR2 reads SFDVKD. J was trimmed by 5 bases and V by 3 bases; bases with no gene match: 17. CDR3 length equals 19 residues. The CDR3 nucleotides read TGTGCCACCAGTGATCCGCACGGTTCAGGCGGGAGCAATACCGGGGAGCTGTTTTTT. This translates into CATSDPHGSGGSNTGELFF.

V gene TRBV29-1 combines with J gene TRBJ2-1, with D possibly TRBD2 on 5 matching bases. There are 14 residues in the CDR3. The germline gives CDR1 SQVTM, CDR2 ANQGSEA. V lost 3 bases to trimming and J lost 6 bases, with 15 bases between them. In DNA, the CDR3 is TGCAGCGTTGACGTGGGAGCACGACGCAATGAGCAGTTCTTC. Encoded protein: CSVDVGARRNEQFF.

The genes are TRBV29-1 and TRBJ2-6, with D uncertain. CDR1 and CDR2 from the germline V gene are SQVTM and ANQGSEA. V was cut by 3 bases and J by 1 base, with 7 bases left in between. This CDR3 comprises 14 residues. Here the CDR3 DNA reads TGCAGCGTTGATCAAGGTTCTGGGGCCAACGTCCTGACTTTC. It yields the protein CSVDQGSGANVLTF.

The V call is TRBV30, the J call TRBJ2-1; D is undetermined. Germline V gives CDR1 GTSNPN, CDR2 SVGIG (reference sequence). The CDR3 is 11 amino acids. V lost 2 bases, J lost 8 bases, and 7 bases lay in between. The CDR3 DNA follows: TGTGCCTGGAGTCTGAGCCATGAGCAGTTCTTC. This gives the protein CAWSLSHEQFF.

The chain recombines TRBV30 with TRBJ2-5; D possibly corresponds to TRBD1 (5 bases). In germline, CDR1 is GTSNPN, CDR2 SVGIG (reference sequence). CDR3 length: 11 residues. Trimming removed 6 bases from V and 5 bases from J, with 10 bases in between. CDR3 sequence: CACRELETQYF. The CDR3, as DNA: TGTGCCTGCAGGGAATTGGAGACCCAGTACTTC.

The V call is TRBV3-1, the J call TRBJ2-1, with D possibly being TRBD1 (5 bases). The CDR3 runs to 13 residues. Deletions cut 1 base from V and 10 bases from J, with 11 bases between. In germline, CDR1 is LGHDT, CDR2 YNNKEL (reference sequence). This CDR3 reads CASSQASTAEQFF. CDR3 in DNA: TGTGCCAGCAGCCAAGCATCGACAGCGGAGCAGTTCTTC.

This chain connects TRBV5-4 to TRBJ2-1, with D perhaps TRBD2 (6 bases). The germline gives CDR1 SGHNT, CDR2 YYREEE (reference sequence). Trimming cost V 3 bases and J 6 bases, with 16 bases left between them. The CDR3 totals 15 residues. CDR3 bases: TGTGCCAGCAGCTCTGCGATGCCTAGCGCCAATGAGCAGTTCTTC. Amino acid sequence: CASSSAMPSANEQFF.

The V call is TRBV12-3 or TRBV12-4, the J call TRBJ2-1; 11 nucleotides agree with TRBD1. V gave up 6 bases and J gave up 5 bases; unmatched junction bases: 3. The CDR3 has 14 amino acids. Here the CDR3 reads CASRDRGLNNEQFF. For the CDR3, the DNA is TGTGCCAGCAGGGACAGGGGGCTTAACAATGAGCAGTTCTTC.

The sample holds one count of this clonotype. In DNA form, the CDR3 reads TGTGCCAGCAGGCTAACTAGCGGCGCAGATACGCAGTATTTT. Encoded protein: CASRLTSGADTQYF. J is TRBJ2-3 and V is TRBV6-6; 8 bases map to TRBD2. The length of the CDR3 is 14 residues. The trim removed 6 bases at V and 4 bases at J, leaving 6 bases unmatched. The germline V gene has CDR1 MNHNY and CDR2 SVGAGI (reference sequence).

This clonotype was counted once. The chain employs TRBV11-2 and TRBJ2-1; no definite D call. This CDR3 comprises 12 residues. V gave up 4 bases and J gave up 8 bases, with 9 bases separating them. Per germline, CDR1 SGHAT and CDR2 FQNNGV. Here the CDR3 reads CASSSNRDEQFF. CDR3 sequence (DNA): TGTGCCAGCAGCTCAAACCGCGATGAGCAGTTCTTC. Full variable domain (missing parts from reference TRBV11-2 and TRBJ2-1): EAGVAQSPRYKIIEKRQSVAFWCNPISGHATLYWYQQILGQGPKLLIQFQNNGVVDDSQLPKDRFSAERLKGVDSTLKIQPAKLEDSAVYLCASSSNRDEQFFGPGTRLTVL.

This chain joins TRBV4-2 and TRBJ2-3, with a weak D call TRBD2 (5 bases). The V gene's germline CDR1 is LGHNA and CDR2 YNFKEQ. Trimming removed 3 bases at V and 0 bases at J, with 13 bases between. The length of the CDR3 is 16 residues. CDR3 sequence reads: CASSHRAESSTDTQYF. DNA of the CDR3: TGTGCCAGCAGCCATAGAGCGGAATCTAGCACAGATACGCAGTATTTT.

The V and J genes are TRBV30 and TRBJ1-2; the D is unclear. Germline V gene lookup returns CDR1 GTSNPN and CDR2 SVGIG (reference sequence). Trimming shortened V by 3 bases and J by 4 bases, and 9 bases separated the two germline ends. This CDR3 spans 12 amino acids. This CDR3 reads CAWRGSGYGYTF. The CDR3 DNA is TGTGCCTGGAGGGGCAGTGGCTATGGCTACACCTTC.

V gene TRBV14 combines with J gene TRBJ2-7; 8 nucleotides agree with TRBD1. V gave up 3 bases and J gave up 7 bases; unmatched junction bases: 11. There are 15 residues in the CDR3. Germline V lookup: CDR1 SGHDN, CDR2 FVKESK. CDR3 nucleotides: TGTGCCAGCAGCCAGAGGACAGGGCTCCGTGAGGAGCAGTACTTC. It specifies CASSQRTGLREEQYF.

The V call is TRBV28, the J call TRBJ1-5, with unresolved D. The CDR3 has 12 residues. Germline CDR1 reads MDHEN; CDR2 reads SYDVKM. Trimming cost V 4 bases and J 9 bases, with 10 bases left between them. Here the CDR3 DNA reads TGTGCCAGCAGTTCCGCTGGACTGCCCCAGCATTTT. Protein sequence: CASSSAGLPQHF.

V gene TRBV7-9 combines with J gene TRBJ2-1; D may match TRBD1 or TRBD2 (5 bases each). V was clipped by 11 bases and J by 7 bases, with 18 bases between them. The CDR3 consists of 13 residues. CDR1 is SEHNR, CDR2 FQNEAQ, per germline (reference sequence). Here the CDR3 DNA reads TGTGCCGGCCACCAGGGCAGGGAGAATGAGCAGTTCTTC. It yields the protein CAGHQGRENEQFF.

The chain employs TRBV12-3 or TRBV12-4 and TRBJ1-5, with a possible D match to TRBD1 (6 bases). V was shortened by 3 bases and J by 3 bases, with 12 bases between the two germline ends. The CDR3 runs to 15 residues. CDR3 protein: CASSFGRTVNQPQHF. CDR3 nucleotide sequence: TGTGCCAGCAGTTTTGGGCGGACAGTCAATCAGCCCCAGCATTTT.

This clonotype was counted between two and nine times. This chain connects TRBV4-1 to TRBJ1-1; D unclear. The CDR3 is 16 amino acids. Deletions cut 4 bases from V and 0 bases from J, with 15 bases between. CDR1 and CDR2 (germline): MGHRA, YSYEKL. CDR3 sequence (DNA): TGCGCCAGCAGCCTCCAAGAGGCCTCAGTGAACACTGAAGCTTTCTTT. Translated: CASSLQEASVNTEAFF.